Listed here is a single T cell receptor (beta chain). V was shortened by 2 bases and J by 4 bases, with 8 bases between the two germline ends. The CDR3 spans 14 residues. The germline CDR1 and CDR2 sequences are MDHEN and SYDVKM. TCR beta chains were sequenced at survey level with immunoSEQ. The table came from immunoSEQ multiplex PCR; TCRdb's copy has only in-frame clones and leaves some out. The table lists some 70,000 clones, 85% to 95% of them singletons, with around 4.6% in the top ten. This TCR was recovered from a man aged 40-55 years with rheumatoid arthritis. The material sequenced was PBMCs. V gene TRBV28 combines with J gene TRBJ2-2; possible D gene TRBD1, 5 bases. The CDR3 reads CASSLLRGTGELFF. CDR3 DNA: TGTGCCAGCAGTTTACTTAGGGGCACCGGGGAGCTGTTTTTT.